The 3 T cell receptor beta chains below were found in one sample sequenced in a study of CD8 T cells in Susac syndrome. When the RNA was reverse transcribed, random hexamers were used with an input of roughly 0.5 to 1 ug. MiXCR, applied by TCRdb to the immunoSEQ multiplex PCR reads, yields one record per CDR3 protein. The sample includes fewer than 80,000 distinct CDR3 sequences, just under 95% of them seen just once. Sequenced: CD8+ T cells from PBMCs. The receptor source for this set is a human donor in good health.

CDR3 DNA: TGTGCCACTGACGGACTAACCTACGAGCAGTACTTC. As protein: CATDGLTYEQYF. The genes are TRBV28 and TRBJ2-7; D perhaps matches TRBD2 (6 bases). V lost 10 bases to trimming and J lost 2 bases, with 12 bases between them. The CDR3 loop spans 12 amino acids. CDR1 MDHEN and CDR2 SYDVKM come from the germline V gene. The variable domain in full, with the rest retrieved from reference TRBV28 and TRBJ2-7, is DVKVTQSSRYLVKRTGEKVFLECVQDMDHENMFWYRQDPGLGLRLIYFSYDVKMKEKGDIPEGYSVSREKKERFSLILESASTNQTSMYLCATDGLTYEQYFGPGTRLTVT.

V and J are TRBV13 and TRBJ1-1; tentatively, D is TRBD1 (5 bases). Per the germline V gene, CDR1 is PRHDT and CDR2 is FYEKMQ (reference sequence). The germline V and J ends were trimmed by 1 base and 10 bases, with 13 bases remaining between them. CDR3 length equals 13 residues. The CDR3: CASSLVRDGGAFF. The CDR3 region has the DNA TGTGCCAGCAGCTTAGTCAGGGACGGGGGAGCTTTCTTT.

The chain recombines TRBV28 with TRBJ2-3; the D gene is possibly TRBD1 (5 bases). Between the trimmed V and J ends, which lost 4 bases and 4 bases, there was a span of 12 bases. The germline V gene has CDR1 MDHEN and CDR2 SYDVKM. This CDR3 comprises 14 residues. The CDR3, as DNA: TGTGCCAGCAGTTGGGGCGATGGGGCAGATACGCAGTATTTT. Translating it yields CASSWGDGADTQYF. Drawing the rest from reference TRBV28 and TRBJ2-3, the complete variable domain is DVKVTQSSRYLVKRTGEKVFLECVQDMDHENMFWYRQDPGLGLRLIYFSYDVKMKEKGDIPEGYSVSREKKERFSLILESASTNQTSMYLCASSWGDGADTQYFGPGTRLTVL.